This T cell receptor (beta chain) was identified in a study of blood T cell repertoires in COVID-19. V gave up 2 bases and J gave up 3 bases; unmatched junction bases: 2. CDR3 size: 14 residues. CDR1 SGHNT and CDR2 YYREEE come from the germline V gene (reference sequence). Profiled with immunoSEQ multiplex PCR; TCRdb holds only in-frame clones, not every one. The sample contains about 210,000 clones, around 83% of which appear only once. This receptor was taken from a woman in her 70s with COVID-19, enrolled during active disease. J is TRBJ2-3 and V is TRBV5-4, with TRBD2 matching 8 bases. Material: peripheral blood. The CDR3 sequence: CASSLGTRTDTQYF. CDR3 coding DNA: TGTGCCAGCAGCTTAGGGACTAGAACAGATACGCAGTATTTT. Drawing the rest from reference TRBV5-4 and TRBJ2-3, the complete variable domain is ETGVTQSPTHLIKTRGQQVTLRCSSQSGHNTVSWYQQALGQGPQFIFQYYREEENGRGNFPPRFSGLQFPNYSSELNVNALELDDSALYLCASSLGTRTDTQYFGPGTRLTVL.